Reported below is one T cell receptor beta chain. Antigen: not known. These data belong to a study of T cells in Graves' hyperthyroidism and ophthalmopathy. Out of over 7.5 ml of fresh peripheral blood came the PBMCs. V was pared by 1 base and J by 4 bases, with 8 bases between. CDR1 is GTSNPN, CDR2 SVGIG, per germline (reference sequence). The length of the CDR3 is 13 residues. General observations from the study: Blood also carried most thyroid clonotypes expanded above 0.001.

Amplified TCR beta CDR3 regions came from RNA transcripts. RT-PCR in the first round (using the HTBI primer set) targeted the TCR CDR3. MiXCR, run by TCRdb on the multiplex PCR reads, gives a single entry per CDR3 protein. Of over 500,000 distinct CDR3 sequences in the sample, roughly 15% were seen once. Sequencing was carried out using blood. This clonotype originated in a woman aged 40-49 years with Graves' hyperthyroidism. The V gene is TRBV30, the J gene TRBJ1-5; unclear D gene. DNA for the CDR3: TGTGCCTGGAGTGCTGCAGTAAATCAGCCCCAGCATTTT. Its translation: CAWSAAVNQPQHF.